One sample yielded the 26 T cell receptor beta chains listed below, sequenced in a study of T cell changes during pregnancy in multiple sclerosis. The repertoire was sequenced with immunoSEQ multiplex PCR; TCRdb's copy has only in-frame clones and lacks some. The table includes almost 95,000 clones, 92% detected once. This specimen consisted of peripheral blood, obtained in the first trimester of pregnancy. These receptors were obtained from a female donor with multiple sclerosis, enrolled in a pregnancy study.

This sequence joins TRBV27 and TRBJ1-1, with D tentatively TRBD1 (5 bases). With 0 bases removed from V and 1 base from J, the gap between germline ends came to 6 bases. Germline V gene lookup returns CDR1 MNHEY and CDR2 SMNVEV (reference sequence). CDR3 length: 14 amino acids. Here the CDR3 reads CASSLSDTNTEAFF. Here the CDR3 DNA reads TGTGCCAGCAGTTTATCGGACACGAACACTGAAGCTTTCTTT.

The CDR3 here is CASSLDRAHGYTF. The CDR3 DNA follows: TGTGCCAGCAGCCTGGACAGGGCCCATGGCTACACCTTC. V is TRBV7-2 and J is TRBJ1-2, with 8 bases lining up with TRBD1. From germline, CDR1 is SGHTA and CDR2 FQGNSA. V gave up 5 bases and J gave up 6 bases; unmatched junction bases: 5. The CDR3 is 13 residues long.

This chain joins TRBV5-1 and TRBJ2-5; tentative D call: TRBD2 (6 bases). This CDR3 contains 13 residues. CDR1 and CDR2 from the germline V gene are SGHRS and YFSETQ. The germline V and J ends were trimmed by 5 bases and 0 bases, with 8 bases remaining between them. DNA of the CDR3: TGCGCCAGCAGGGAGGGCGACCAAGAGACCCAGTACTTC. Translated: CASREGDQETQYF.

Written as DNA, the CDR3 is TGTGCCAGCAGTTTATTTAAGGAAGGCGCCAGGGGCTACACCTTC. This encodes CASSLFKEGARGYTF. This chain joins TRBV27 and TRBJ1-2; D gene unclear. Germline loops: CDR1 MNHEY, CDR2 SMNVEV (reference sequence). This CDR3 has 15 amino acids. The V end was cut by 1 base, the J end by 8 bases, with 17 bases between.

V and J are TRBV2 and TRBJ1-1; no firm D call. The germline V gene encodes CDR1 SNHLY and CDR2 FYNNEI. Trimming took 8 bases from V and 0 from J, leaving 16 bases between them. The CDR3 extends over 15 amino acids. For the CDR3, the DNA is TGTGCCAGCCCCGAGGGCGGCACCTTGAACACTGAAGCTTTCTTT. It is translated as CASPEGGTLNTEAFF.

This sequence joins TRBV28 and TRBJ2-7; 7 positions match TRBD1. The V gene end was trimmed by 4 bases and the J gene end by 5 bases; junction bases not matched to a gene: 11. The CDR3 contains 15 residues. Per germline, CDR1 MDHEN and CDR2 SYDVKM. This CDR3 reads CASSSQTGSPHEQYF. DNA for the CDR3: TGTGCCAGCAGTTCCCAGACAGGGTCTCCACACGAGCAGTACTTC.

The V call is TRBV4-2, the J call TRBJ1-2, with TRBD1 matching 8 bases. CDR3 length equals 18 residues. The ends lost 3 bases at V and 0 bases at J; junction bases unmatched: 12. Germline V gives CDR1 LGHNA, CDR2 YNFKEQ. CDR3 residues: CASSHPPGTGTSNYGYTF. CDR3 sequence (DNA): TGTGCCAGCAGCCACCCTCCCGGGACAGGAACCTCTAACTATGGCTACACCTTC.

As regards this clone: The sample contains more than one DNA sequence encoding this CDR3. This sequence joins TRBV9 and TRBJ2-5; 7 bases match TRBD1. The CDR3 is 15 amino acids. V gave up 3 bases and J gave up 1 base; unmatched junction bases: 6. Germline V gene sequence: CDR1 SGDLS, CDR2 YYNGEE. The CDR3 region has the DNA TGTGCCAGCAGCGCTGGGACAGCGACCCAAGAGACCCAGTACTTC. This encodes CASSAGTATQETQYF.

The chain combines TRBV2 with TRBJ1-4; 7 bases agree with TRBD1. J was trimmed by 6 bases and V by 3 bases; bases with no gene match: 10. Per germline, CDR1 SNHLY and CDR2 FYNNEI. The CDR3 sequence is 16 residues long. The CDR3 spells CASSELPTGFDEKLFF. The CDR3 DNA follows: TGTGCCAGCAGTGAGCTACCGACAGGGTTCGATGAAAAACTGTTTTTT.

The rearrangement joins TRBV18 to TRBJ2-7, with D possibly matching TRBD2 (6 bases). V was pared by 3 bases and J by 5 bases, with 14 bases between. The CDR3 is 14 residues long. Per germline, CDR1 KGHSH and CDR2 LQKENI. The CDR3 bases are TGTGCCAGCTCACCTCTGGGGGGACCTCACGAGCAGTACTTC. This codes for CASSPLGGPHEQYF.

This clone was seen once. The chain employs TRBV28 and TRBJ1-5; D remains ambiguous. The V gene lost 3 bases and the J gene lost 6 bases, with 12 bases spanning the gap. Germline-derived CDR1 and CDR2 are MDHEN and SYDVKM. The CDR3 runs 14 residues. Written as DNA, the CDR3 is TGTGCCAGCAGTTTGACACCGGAATCTCAGCCCCAGCATTTT. Protein product: CASSLTPESQPQHF.

The chain combines TRBV5-4 with TRBJ1-1, with 10 bases aligning to TRBD1. The V segment lost 7 bases and the J segment 4 bases; nucleotides outside the gene matches: 10. The CDR3 runs 15 residues. CDR1 is SGHNT and CDR2 is YYREEE in the germline V gene (reference sequence). This CDR3 is CASWLSTGGGTEAFF. DNA for the CDR3: TGTGCCAGCTGGTTATCGACAGGGGGCGGCACTGAAGCTTTCTTT.

This chain uses TRBV27 with TRBJ1-1; 8 positions agree with TRBD1. The CDR3 spans 13 residues. V gave up 9 bases and J gave up 1 base; unmatched junction bases: 4. Looked up from germline, CDR1 is MNHEY and CDR2 is SMNVEV (reference sequence). The CDR3 nucleotides are TGTGCCAGGGGGACAGGTGGGAACACTGAAGCTTTCTTT. Residues: CARGTGGNTEAFF.

The gene calls are TRBV6-5 and TRBJ2-2, with a weak D call TRBD1 (5 bases). Germline-derived CDR1 and CDR2 are MNHEY and SVGAGI. This CDR3 region has 16 residues. V dropped 2 bases and J dropped 7 bases, with 17 bases sitting between them. The CDR3 coding sequence is TGTGCCAGCAGTTACACACCTCAGGGTCTCGGCGGGGAGCTGTTTTTT. Residues: CASSYTPQGLGGELFF.

V usage is TRBV4-1 and J usage is TRBJ1-3; no reliable D call. The CDR3 sequence is 16 residues long. Trimming pared 1 base from V and 2 bases from J, leaving 12 bases between. The germline gives CDR1 MGHRA, CDR2 YSYEKL. CDR3 DNA: TGCGCCAGCAGCCAAGTCCGGGGAGAGACTGGAAACACCATATATTTT. The encoded protein is CASSQVRGETGNTIYF.

The chain links TRBV11-2 to TRBJ2-7; D possibly corresponds to TRBD1 (6 bases). The CDR3 runs 13 residues. Germline lookup yields CDR1 SGHAT and CDR2 FQNNGV. Between the trimmed V and J ends, which lost 6 bases and 6 bases, there was a span of 15 bases. CDR3 DNA: TGTGCCAGCAGTCCAGCGGTAGGGGGCGAGCAGTACTTC. As protein: CASSPAVGGEQYF.

V gene TRBV9 combines with J gene TRBJ2-7; 13 nucleotides agree with TRBD2. Unmatched junction bases numbered 11, after V lost 3 bases and J lost 2 bases. Germline CDR1 reads SGDLS; CDR2 reads YYNGEE. The CDR3 covers 18 residues. The chain's CDR3 is CASSEGTSGTHPAYEQYF. DNA of the CDR3: TGTGCCAGCAGCGAGGGGACTAGCGGGACCCACCCGGCCTACGAGCAGTACTTC.

This chain joins TRBV4-3 and TRBJ1-3, with D maybe TRBD1 (6 bases). This CDR3 contains 15 residues. V was trimmed by 3 bases and J by 4 bases, leaving 13 bases between them. CDR1 and CDR2 from the germline V gene are LGHNA and YSLEER. As DNA, the CDR3 is TGCGCCAGCAGCCAGGGTCAAGGGGGAGGAAACACCATATATTTT. Translated: CASSQGQGGGNTIYF.

The rearrangement uses TRBV27 and TRBJ1-5; weak D call: TRBD1 (5 bases). Trimming shortened V by 2 bases and J by 7 bases, and 12 bases separated the two germline ends. Per germline, CDR1 MNHEY and CDR2 SMNVEV (reference sequence). The CDR3 spans 14 residues. The CDR3: CASSLGGMGQPQHF. Written as DNA, the CDR3 is TGTGCCAGCAGTTTAGGGGGGATGGGGCAGCCCCAGCATTTT.

This clone occurred once. The rearrangement uses TRBV7-2 and TRBJ1-2; unclear D gene. Trimming removed 2 bases from V and 10 bases from J, with 11 bases in between. CDR3 length equals 12 residues. CDR1 and CDR2 from the germline V gene are SGHTA and FQGNSA. The CDR3 protein is CASSLTTIDYTF. The CDR3 DNA reads as TGTGCCAGCAGCTTAACTACTATTGACTACACCTTC.

The chain links TRBV19 to TRBJ1-2; possibly TRBD1 for D (5 bases). Per the germline V gene, CDR1 is LNHDA and CDR2 is SQIVND (reference sequence). V shed 4 bases and J shed 4 bases, with 10 bases lying between them. The CDR3 runs 13 residues. Here the CDR3 DNA reads TGTGCCAGTAGTACCCGGGACTTCTATGGCTACACCTTC. This translates into CASSTRDFYGYTF.

This clone was counted between two and nine times. The chain has TRBV19 and TRBJ1-5, with no clear D. The germline V gene has CDR1 LNHDA and CDR2 SQIVND (reference sequence). V lost 6 bases, J lost 3 bases, and 12 bases lay in between. CDR3 length equals 14 residues. The CDR3 bases are TGTGCCAGTAGCCATCAGAGGGACAATCAGCCCCAGCATTTT. Protein: CASSHQRDNQPQHF.

The chain recombines TRBV9 with TRBJ2-7; possibly TRBD2 for D (6 bases). Germline V gene lookup returns CDR1 SGDLS and CDR2 YYNGEE. The CDR3 runs 14 residues. The ends were cut back, 0 bases at V and 1 base at J, with 8 bases in the middle. The CDR3 reads CASSVAGASYEQYF. The CDR3 coding sequence is TGTGCCAGCAGCGTAGCGGGAGCTTCCTACGAGCAGTACTTC.

This clone was observed a few times. The CDR3 here is CASSLTGPNEKLFF. CDR3 DNA: TGTGCCAGCAGCCTTACAGGGCCGAATGAAAAACTGTTTTTT. V is TRBV13 and J is TRBJ1-4, with D perhaps TRBD1 (6 bases). The CDR3 covers 14 residues. The germline CDR1 and CDR2 sequences are PRHDT and FYEKMQ (reference sequence). Deletions cut 5 bases from V and 5 bases from J, with 12 bases between.

The chain carries TRBV5-5 and TRBJ2-7; D might be TRBD1 (7 bases). Trimming took off 2 bases at V and 4 bases at J, with 13 bases between the two ends. This CDR3 has 14 residues. CDR1 and CDR2 (germline): SGHKS, YYEKEE (reference sequence). The CDR3 DNA reads TGTGCCAGCAGCTTTGCGGAGGGGGCTTACGAGCAGTACTTC. Translation gives CASSFAEGAYEQYF.

Only one count was recorded for this clone. The CDR3 is CASSGGLAGGPLQETQYF. CDR3 DNA: TGCGCCAGCAGCGGGGGACTAGCGGGAGGGCCGCTCCAAGAGACCCAGTACTTC. This sequence joins TRBV5-1 and TRBJ2-5, with 16 bases lining up with TRBD2. V lost 4 bases and J lost 1; bases outside the gene matches: 7. Germline V gene data show CDR1 as SGHRS and CDR2 as YFSETQ. This CDR3 region has 18 residues.